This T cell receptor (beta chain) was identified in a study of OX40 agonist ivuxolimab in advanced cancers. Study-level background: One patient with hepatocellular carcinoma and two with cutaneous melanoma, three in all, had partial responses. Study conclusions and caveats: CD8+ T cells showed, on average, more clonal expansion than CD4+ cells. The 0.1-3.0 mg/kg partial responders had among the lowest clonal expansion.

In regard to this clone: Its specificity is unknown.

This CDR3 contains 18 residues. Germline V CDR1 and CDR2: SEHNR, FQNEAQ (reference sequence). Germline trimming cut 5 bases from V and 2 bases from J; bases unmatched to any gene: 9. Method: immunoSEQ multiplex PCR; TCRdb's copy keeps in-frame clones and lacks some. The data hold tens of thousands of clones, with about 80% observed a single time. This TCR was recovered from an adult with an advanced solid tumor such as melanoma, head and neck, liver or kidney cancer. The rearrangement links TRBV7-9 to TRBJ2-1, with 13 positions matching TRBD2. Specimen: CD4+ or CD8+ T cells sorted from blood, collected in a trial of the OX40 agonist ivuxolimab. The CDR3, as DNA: TGTGCCAGCAGCCCCCCGACTAGCGGGAGGAGGACCTACAATGAGCAGTTCTTC. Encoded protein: CASSPPTSGRRTYNEQFF.